One sample yielded the 11 T cell receptor beta chains listed below, sequenced in a study of beta chain features in type 1 diabetes. Reverse transcription of all isolated RNA meant that expressed TCRB transcripts were sequenced. Measured with immunoSEQ multiplex PCR; TCRdb has only the in-frame clones, and not every one. The data hold about 900,000 clones, with roughly a sixth observed a single time. The sequenced sample consisted of naive CD4+ T cells from blood. These receptors came from a woman under 30 in good health.

In regard to this clone: This sample includes further DNA sequences coding for the same CDR3. The rearrangement links TRBV7-2 to TRBJ2-5; D gene unclear. Germline V gene sequence: CDR1 SGHTA, CDR2 FQGNSA. V was trimmed by 2 bases and J by 3 bases, leaving 7 bases between them. There are 13 residues in the CDR3. The DNA of the CDR3 is TGTGCCAGCAGCTTAAGACGCGAAGAGACCCAGTACTTC. This codes for CASSLRREETQYF.

This rearrangement joins TRBV7-2 to TRBJ1-2; D is perhaps TRBD1 (6 bases). This CDR3 has 14 residues. The germline V and J ends were trimmed by 1 base and 3 bases, with 9 bases remaining between them. CDR1 and CDR2 from the germline V gene are SGHTA and FQGNSA. The CDR3 loop is CASSLEGGHYGYTF. The CDR3 DNA follows: TGTGCCAGCAGCTTAGAAGGGGGTCACTATGGCTACACCTTC.

This clone was seen a few times. The rearrangement joins TRBV11-2 to TRBJ2-1; perhaps D is TRBD1 or TRBD2 (5 bases each). The CDR3 contains 15 residues. CDR1 and CDR2 (germline): SGHAT, FQNNGV. Trimming cost V 1 base and J 2 bases, with 9 bases left between them. CDR3 nucleotides: TGTGCCAGCAGCTTAGGAGGGACCCCCTACAATGAGCAGTTCTTC. This encodes CASSLGGTPYNEQFF.

This clone was seen only a few times. The chain couples TRBV2 to TRBJ2-3, with 7 bases identical to TRBD2. The CDR3 sequence is 12 residues long. J was trimmed by 5 bases and V by 4 bases; bases with no gene match: 0. Germline V lookup: CDR1 SNHLY, CDR2 FYNNEI. The chain's CDR3 is CASSGEGDTQYF. The CDR3 coding sequence is TGTGCCAGCAGTGGGGAGGGAGATACGCAGTATTTT.

This clone appeared a single time. The chain joins TRBV28 to TRBJ2-7; D possibly corresponds to TRBD1 (6 bases). The CDR3 runs to 16 residues. With 3 bases removed from V and 1 base from J, the gap between germline ends came to 16 bases. CDR1 is MDHEN, CDR2 SYDVKM, per germline. The CDR3 loop is CASSFGPWTVSYEQYF. Written as DNA, the CDR3 is TGTGCCAGCAGTTTTGGACCGTGGACAGTATCCTACGAGCAGTACTTC.

This clone turned up a few times. CDR3 in amino acids: CASSLGGRGTEQFF. The CDR3 DNA follows: TGTGCCAGCAGCTTAGGTGGCAGGGGCACTGAGCAGTTCTTC. This chain connects TRBV7-8 to TRBJ2-1; possible D gene TRBD1, 6 bases. V was pared by 1 base and J by 9 bases, with 13 bases between. Germline values: CDR1 SGHVS, CDR2 FQNEAQ. The CDR3 covers 14 residues.

The chain couples TRBV6-5 to TRBJ1-2; 8 bases align to TRBD1. There are 11 residues in the CDR3. Germline values: CDR1 MNHEY, CDR2 SVGAGI. V lost 8 bases, J lost 8 bases, and 4 bases stayed unmatched. CDR3 residues: CASGSGGGYTF. CDR3 coding DNA: TGTGCCAGCGGGTCAGGGGGCGGCTACACCTTC.

The chain combines TRBV18 with TRBJ1-1; no clear D. Germline V lookup: CDR1 KGHSH, CDR2 LQKENI. V lost 6 bases and J lost 4, with 15 bases in between. CDR3 length: 14 amino acids. The DNA for the CDR3 is TGTGCCAGCTCCGAACAGAGAGGATTCACTGAAGCTTTCTTT. Translated, it gives CASSEQRGFTEAFF. Drawing the rest from reference TRBV18 and TRBJ1-1, the complete variable domain is NAGVMQNPRHLVRRRGQEARLRCSPMKGHSHVYWYRQLPEEGLKFMVYLQKENIIDESGMPKERFSAEFPKEGPSILRIQQVVRGDSAAYFCASSEQRGFTEAFFGQGTRLTVV.

The table lists this clone with a few counts. This chain joins TRBV7-9 and TRBJ2-1; D possibly corresponds to TRBD2 (6 bases). The length of the CDR3 is 13 residues. Trimming removed 2 bases at V and 10 bases at J, with 12 bases between. Germline V lookup: CDR1 SEHNR, CDR2 FQNEAQ (reference sequence). As DNA, the CDR3 is TGTGCCAGCAGCTTATTTACTAGCAAGGAGCAGTTCTTC. It translates to CASSLFTSKEQFF. The complete variable domain, with remaining parts taken from reference TRBV7-9 and TRBJ2-1, reads DTGVSQNPRHKITKRGQNVTFRCDPISEHNRLYWYRQTLGQGPEFLTYFQNEAQLEKSRLLSDRFSAERPKGSFSTLEIQRTEQGDSAMYLCASSLFTSKEQFFGPGTRLTVL.

This chain links TRBV6-5 with TRBJ2-3; possibly TRBD1 or TRBD2 for D (6 bases each). V was shortened by 8 bases and J by 3 bases, with 15 bases between the two germline ends. The germline V gene encodes CDR1 MNHEY and CDR2 SVGAGI. The CDR3 is made up of 14 amino acids. The CDR3 bases are TGTGCCAGCTCCGGTAGGGGGGTAACAGATACGCAGTATTTT. This codes for CASSGRGVTDTQYF.

This clone was seen a handful of times. The chain has TRBV18 and TRBJ2-3; TRBD1 aligns across 11 bases. From germline, CDR1 is KGHSH and CDR2 LQKENI. The CDR3 is 16 residues long. V shed 3 bases and J 2 bases; nucleotides not matched to a gene: 4. This CDR3 reads CASSPGQGATTDTQYF. CDR3 bases: TGTGCCAGCTCACCTGGACAGGGGGCAACCACAGATACGCAGTATTTT. Together with reference TRBV18 and TRBJ2-3, the CDR3 gives the full variable domain: NAGVMQNPRHLVRRRGQEARLRCSPMKGHSHVYWYRQLPEEGLKFMVYLQKENIIDESGMPKERFSAEFPKEGPSILRIQQVVRGDSAAYFCASSPGQGATTDTQYFGPGTRLTVL.